These T cell receptor beta chains were read from a single sample in a study of T-cell memory formation after mild COVID-19. TCRdb re-called the 5' RACE reads with MiXCR, one entry per CDR3 protein. The sample holds around 200,000 distinct CDR3 sequences; over 20% are singletons and the top ten take about 21%. The sequenced sample consisted of PBMCs or a T cell subset sorted from them (not recorded which). These receptors originate from an adult woman who had mild COVID-19 (a few samples of this study predate the infection). Cell type and time point are not known. Each CDR3 is given with its conserved first and last residue. A D gene is named only where the DNA matches it firmly. Not every row has a clone size; where given, it reads once, few, many or a size class.

clone size	V gene	J gene	D gene	CDR3 DNA	CDR3 protein
NA	TRBV28	TRBJ2-7	NA	TGTGCCAGCAGCCATCGAGACGCCCCCCCCTACGAGCAGTACTTC	CASSHRDAPPYEQYF
NA	TRBV2	TRBJ1-2	NA	TGTGCCAGCAGTGTCCGGACCGGGAATTACTATGGCTACACCTTC	CASSVRTGNYYGYTF
NA	TRBV7-9	TRBJ1-5	TRBD1	TGTGCCAGCAGCCAGATCCCGGGACAGGAGGGCAATCAGCCCCAGCATTTT	CASSQIPGQEGNQPQHF
NA	TRBV13	TRBJ1-1	NA	TGTGCCAGCAGCATCAGAGGGATGGCGAACACTGAAGCTTTCTTT	CASSIRGMANTEAFF
NA	TRBV4-3	TRBJ1-1	NA	TGCGCCAGCAGCCAAGAGGGGTTGGGGGTTAACACTGAAGCTTTCTTT	CASSQEGLGVNTEAFF
NA	TRBV28	TRBJ2-3	TRBD1	TGTGCCAGCAGCCCGGGACAGGGGAGGGATACGCAGTATTTT	CASSPGQGRDTQYF
few	TRBV4-2	TRBJ2-7	NA	TGTGCCAGCAGCCAAGATCGGGCAGGGCTCACCTACGAGCAGTACTTC	CASSQDRAGLTYEQYF
NA	TRBV7-9	TRBJ2-1	NA	TGTGCCAGCAGCTCCTCCCGCCCGGGACGCGGGGTCAATGAGCAGTTCTTC	CASSSSRPGRGVNEQFF
NA	TRBV27	TRBJ2-7	TRBD2	TGTGCCAGCAGTTCAACCCGACTAGCGGGTCTCTACGAGCAGTACTTC	CASSSTRLAGLYEQYF
NA	TRBV4-2	TRBJ2-7	NA	TGTGCCAGCAGCCAGGACCCTAGCGCCCCAGCCTACGAGCAGTACTTC	CASSQDPSAPAYEQYF
few	TRBV28	TRBJ2-7	TRBD1	TGTGCCAGCACCCCCGACAGGGGGCTGTTCTACGAGCAGTACTTC	CASTPDRGLFYEQYF
NA	TRBV7-8	TRBJ2-3	TRBD2	TGTGCCAGCAGCTTACGGGGGAGGGCCCTCTTAGATACGCAGTATTTT	CASSLRGRALLDTQYF
NA	TRBV27	TRBJ2-7	NA	TGTGCCAGCAGCCCTCAGGGAGGGGGCTCCTACGAGCAGTACTTC	CASSPQGGGSYEQYF
NA	TRBV6-5	TRBJ2-7	TRBD1	TGTGCCAGCAGTAAACAGGGGCTTACTTACTACGAGCAGTACTTC	CASSKQGLTYYEQYF